Listed below are T cell receptor beta chains from one sample, sequenced in a study of early T cells in non-severe SARS-CoV-2 infection. Each CDR3 protein is one row after TCRdb ran MiXCR on the 5' RACE reads. The data hold more than 55,000 distinct CDR3 sequences, with about 8.9% observed a single time. Sequenced: whole blood. These receptors were taken from an adult who was a healthcare worker with PCR-confirmed SARS-CoV-2 infection or an uninfected control (not recorded which). Each CDR3 is given without its conserved first and last residue.

V: TRBV12-3/TRBV12-4
J: TRBJ1-6
CDR3: ASSLFLRAHNSPLH

V: TRBV28
J: TRBJ1-2
CDR3: ASSFRGQWRYGYT

V: TRBV6-2/TRBV6-3
J: TRBJ2-3
CDR3: ASSLGQSRGDTQY

V: TRBV7-9
J: TRBJ2-7
CDR3: ASSQSRGFDEQY

V: TRBV5-6
J: TRBJ2-4
CDR3: ASSTSRGNIQY

V: TRBV20-1
J: TRBJ2-5
CDR3: SAEVGQETQY

V: TRBV10-3
J: TRBJ1-1
CDR3: AISGDGNTNTEAF

V: TRBV6-2/TRBV6-3
J: TRBJ2-5
CDR3: ASSRDRVQETQY

V: TRBV27
J: TRBJ2-7
CDR3: ASSRGGSYEQY

V: TRBV9
J: TRBJ1-2
CDR3: ASSVAQGSNYGYT

V: TRBV11-2
J: TRBJ2-5
CDR3: ASRSSQETQY

V: TRBV7-9
J: TRBJ2-5
CDR3: ASSHGLQETQY

V: TRBV6-5
J: TRBJ2-1
CDR3: ASSYGLAGEVEQF

V: TRBV27
J: TRBJ2-7
CDR3: ASSLSLGAGVAEQY

V: TRBV7-2
J: TRBJ2-5
CDR3: ASSPTGHQETQY

V: TRBV9
J: TRBJ2-7
CDR3: ASSPQQGGSYEQY

V: TRBV7-3
J: TRBJ2-1
CDR3: ASSSSGGPYNEQF

V: TRBV28
J: TRBJ2-1
CDR3: ASRAGDYSHNEQF

V: TRBV7-2
J: TRBJ1-2
CDR3: ASSLVRYGYT

V: TRBV21-1
J: TRBJ2-7
CDR3: ASSLEGQGAVYEQY

V: TRBV5-1
J: TRBJ2-1
CDR3: ASAASGLSYNEQF

V: TRBV7-2
J: TRBJ2-2
CDR3: ASSFYGELF

V: TRBV28
J: TRBJ2-1
CDR3: ASSFGTGHYNEQF

V: TRBV11-2
J: TRBJ2-3
CDR3: ASSLIPHADTQY

V: TRBV19
J: TRBJ2-7
CDR3: ASSISVGTRYEQY

V: TRBV28
J: TRBJ2-6
CDR3: ASRSTDIFRANVLT

V: TRBV11-2
J: TRBJ1-2
CDR3: ASSLPGREYGYT

V: TRBV6-2/TRBV6-3
J: TRBJ2-2
CDR3: ASQGDYTGELF

V: TRBV7-2
J: TRBJ1-1
CDR3: ASSLAGQGIEAF

V: TRBV18
J: TRBJ2-4
CDR3: ASSRQTGPGKNIQY

V: TRBV29-1
J: TRBJ2-1
CDR3: SVDPRDQRANEQF

V: TRBV24-1
J: TRBJ2-1
CDR3: ATSDQGEQF

V: TRBV28
J: TRBJ1-2
CDR3: ASKSDRGTPSANYGYT

V: TRBV29-1
J: TRBJ1-5
CDR3: SVKTGTQPQH

V: TRBV29-1
J: TRBJ1-1
CDR3: SVGTGIRSEAF

V: TRBV7-2
J: TRBJ2-3
CDR3: ASSLALKDTQY

V: TRBV6-2/TRBV6-3
J: TRBJ2-1
CDR3: ASTSRVVGQGARGAYNEQF

V: TRBV12-3/TRBV12-4
J: TRBJ2-2
CDR3: ASSWTSGRDGELF

V: TRBV6-6
J: TRBJ1-1
CDR3: ASSHGTVGTEAF

V: TRBV12-3/TRBV12-4
J: TRBJ1-2
CDR3: ASSLSGSRGYT

V: TRBV20-1
J: TRBJ2-7
CDR3: SARDAATEQY

V: TRBV5-1
J: TRBJ1-2
CDR3: ASSLDGVAGYT

V: TRBV30
J: TRBJ2-7
CDR3: AWSEPLTSGRPSYEQY

V: TRBV6-2/TRBV6-3
J: TRBJ2-2
CDR3: ASSYSTRAPGELF

V: TRBV28
J: TRBJ2-1
CDR3: ASSTAGGPDEQF

V: TRBV6-5
J: TRBJ2-7
CDR3: ASSLAGRRTYEQY

V: TRBV7-3
J: TRBJ2-1
CDR3: ASSSSGTSGWSYNEQF

V: TRBV29-1
J: TRBJ2-3
CDR3: SVEDQLAGGTDTQY

V: TRBV5-4
J: TRBJ2-5
CDR3: ASSLELRETQY

V: TRBV4-3
J: TRBJ1-3
CDR3: ASSQDRGTAGNTIY

V: TRBV6-5
J: TRBJ2-1
CDR3: ASSYGGSGEYSYNEQF

V: TRBV20-1
J: TRBJ1-1
CDR3: SARATQKDTEAF

V: TRBV12-3/TRBV12-4
J: TRBJ2-3
CDR3: ASGPPSGTDTQY

V: TRBV5-5
J: TRBJ2-2
CDR3: ASSLVSWGQGNTGELF

V: TRBV5-1
J: TRBJ1-3
CDR3: ASSSGYGNTIY

V: TRBV28
J: TRBJ1-1
CDR3: ASLGGVAMNTEAF